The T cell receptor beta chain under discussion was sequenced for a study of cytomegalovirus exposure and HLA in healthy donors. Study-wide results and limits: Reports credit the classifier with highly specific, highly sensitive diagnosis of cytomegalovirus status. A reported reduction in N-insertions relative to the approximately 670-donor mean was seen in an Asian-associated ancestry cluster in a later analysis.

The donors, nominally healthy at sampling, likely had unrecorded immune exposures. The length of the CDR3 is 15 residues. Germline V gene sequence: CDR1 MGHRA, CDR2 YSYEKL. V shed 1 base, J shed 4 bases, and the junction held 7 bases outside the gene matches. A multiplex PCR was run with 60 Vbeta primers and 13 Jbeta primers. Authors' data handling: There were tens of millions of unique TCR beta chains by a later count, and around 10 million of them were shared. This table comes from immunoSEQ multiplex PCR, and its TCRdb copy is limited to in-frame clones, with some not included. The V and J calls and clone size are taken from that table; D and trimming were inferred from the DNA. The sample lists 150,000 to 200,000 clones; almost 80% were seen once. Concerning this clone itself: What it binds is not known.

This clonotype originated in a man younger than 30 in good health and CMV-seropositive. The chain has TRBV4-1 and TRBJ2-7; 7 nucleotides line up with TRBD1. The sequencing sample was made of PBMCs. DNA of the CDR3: TGCGCCAGCAGCCAAGTGCAGGGGGAAGCGTACGAGCAGTACTTC. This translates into CASSQVQGEAYEQYF.